These T cell receptor beta chains were read from a single sample in a study of neurological immune-mediated disorders. Via MiXCR, TCRdb re-called the 5' RACE reads, giving one row per CDR3 protein. The table lists about 19,000 distinct CDR3 sequences, approximately 7.8% of them singletons. The sample consisted of CD8+ T cells from blood. These receptors were taken from a woman in her thirties with HTLV-1-associated myelopathy (HAM/TSP). Each CDR3 is given with its conserved first and last residue. The order of the fields is clone size, J gene, D gene, V gene, CDR3 protein, CDR3 DNA. A D gene is named only where the DNA matches it firmly. Clone size appears in some rows only: once, few, many, or a class for an expanded clone.

>many|TRBJ1-2|NA|TRBV3-1
CASSQDLDRIYGYTF
TGTGCCAGCAGCCAAGACCTTGACAGGATCTATGGCTACACCTTC
>many|TRBJ1-1|NA|TRBV20-1
CSARSGVADTEAFF
TGCAGTGCCAGGTCCGGAGTGGCGGACACTGAAGCTTTCTTT
>many|TRBJ2-1|NA|TRBV7-8
CATSLGDILYNEQFF
TGTGCCACCTCCTTAGGGGATATTCTCTACAATGAGCAGTTCTTC
>many|TRBJ1-1|NA|TRBV20-1
CSPKAGAEEDTEAFF
TGCAGTCCAAAGGCAGGGGCAGAGGAGGACACTGAAGCTTTCTTT
>medium-sized|TRBJ2-7|TRBD2|TRBV20-1
CSAIGAGGPYEQYF
TGCAGTGCTATCGGGGCGGGGGGGCCCTACGAGCAGTACTTC
>medium-sized|TRBJ1-3|NA|TRBV20-1
CSAERGGRPDTIYF
TGCAGTGCTGAACGAGGAGGACGTCCGGACACCATATATTTT
>many|TRBJ2-3|NA|TRBV7-9
CASSSLGGAEDTQYF
TGTGCCAGCAGCTCTCTTGGGGGGGCGGAAGATACGCAGTATTTT
>many|TRBJ2-1|TRBD2|TRBV5-1
CASSHPGLEQFF
TGCGCCAGCAGCCACCCGGGACTAGAGCAGTTCTTC
>many|TRBJ2-2|NA|TRBV3-1
CASSQDSRNTGELFF
TGTGCCAGCAGCCAAGATTCCCGGAACACCGGGGAGCTGTTTTTT
>many|TRBJ2-7|TRBD2|TRBV20-1
CSAPGGSSYEQYF
TGCAGTGCTCCCGGGGGGAGCTCCTACGAGCAGTACTTC
>NA|TRBJ2-1|TRBD1|TRBV5-1
CASSLGQGEWNEQFF
TGCGCCAGCAGCTTGGGTCAGGGGGAGTGGAATGAGCAGTTCTTC
>many|TRBJ2-1|TRBD2|TRBV7-2
CASSLPAGGYNEQFF
TGTGCCAGCAGCTTGCCTGCGGGGGGGTACAATGAGCAGTTCTTC
>few|TRBJ1-6|TRBD1|TRBV7-3
CASSSTGGGSPLHF
TGTGCCAGCAGCTCGACAGGGGGTGGGTCACCCCTCCACTTT
>many|TRBJ2-7|NA|TRBV5-1
CASSLVTGPYEQYF
TGCGCCAGCAGCTTGGTCACGGGACCCTACGAGCAGTACTTC
>many|TRBJ2-7|NA|TRBV7-8
CASSLLRGEITYEQYF
TGTGCCAGCAGCTTGCTCAGGGGGGAGATAACCTACGAGCAGTACTTC
>many|TRBJ2-1|TRBD2|TRBV7-6
CASSLQSRLALAYNEQFF
TGTGCCAGCAGCCTACAATCCCGACTAGCCCTCGCCTACAATGAGCAGTTCTTC
>many|TRBJ2-4|NA|TRBV7-6
CASSLDHGDIQYF
TGTGCCAGCAGCTTAGATCATGGGGACATTCAGTACTTC
>many|TRBJ2-1|TRBD2|TRBV6-4
CASSDGGLEGGEQFF
TGTGCCAGCAGTGACGGTGGACTAGAGGGTGGGGAGCAGTTCTTC
>many|TRBJ2-1|TRBD2|TRBV6-5
CASSPSGGHENEQFF
TGTGCCAGCAGCCCTAGCGGGGGCCACGAGAATGAGCAGTTCTTC
>many|TRBJ2-7|TRBD1|TRBV29-1
CSVEGDRDSYEQYF
TGCAGCGTTGAAGGAGACAGGGACTCCTACGAGCAGTACTTC
>many|TRBJ1-1|TRBD1|TRBV5-5
CASSFRSGGTEAFF
TGTGCCAGCAGCTTTCGTTCAGGGGGCACTGAAGCTTTCTTT
>many|TRBJ1-2|NA|TRBV6-5
CASSSGAGDEPNGYTF
TGTGCCAGCAGTTCAGGGGCAGGGGACGAACCTAATGGCTACACCTTC
>NA|TRBJ2-1|TRBD2|TRBV19
CASSISRPRGVKNNEQFF
TGTGCCAGTAGTATATCGAGACCTCGGGGGGTAAAAAACAATGAGCAGTTCTTC
>many|TRBJ2-5|TRBD1|TRBV6-5
CASSYSLGTGADETQYF
TGTGCCAGCAGTTACTCTTTAGGGACAGGGGCCGATGAGACCCAGTACTTC
>many|TRBJ2-1|TRBD2|TRBV7-6
CASSSPGLAGTNEQFF
TGTGCCAGCAGCTCGCCGGGACTAGCGGGGACCAATGAGCAGTTCTTC
>many|TRBJ2-7|TRBD1|TRBV4-1
CASSQGRGQGTYEQYF
TGCGCCAGCAGCCAAGGTAGGGGACAGGGAACATACGAGCAGTACTTC
>many|TRBJ2-7|NA|TRBV2
CASITGLGEQYF
TGTGCCAGCATCACAGGTCTGGGCGAGCAGTACTTC
>many|TRBJ2-3|NA|TRBV12-3/TRBV12-4
CASSPDTDTQYF
TGTGCCAGCAGTCCCGACACAGATACGCAGTATTTT
>NA|TRBJ2-2|NA|TRBV6-4
CASSDESAGELFF
TGTGCCAGCAGTGACGAGAGCGCCGGGGAGCTGTTTTTT
>NA|TRBJ1-6|NA|TRBV6-4
CASSPDSVGSPLHF
TGTGCCAGCAGTCCCGACAGCGTAGGTTCACCCCTCCACTTT
>many|TRBJ1-2|NA|TRBV20-1
CSAPPPENYGYTF
TGCAGTGCTCCCCCTCCAGAAAACTATGGCTACACCTTC
>many|TRBJ2-3|NA|TRBV20-1
CSARDRREITDTQYF
TGCAGTGCTAGAGACCGCAGGGAAATCACAGATACGCAGTATTTT
>many|TRBJ2-2|TRBD2|TRBV20-1
CSARDLRGAINTGELFF
TGCAGTGCTAGAGATTTGCGGGGGGCGATTAACACCGGGGAGCTGTTTTTT
>many|TRBJ2-7|TRBD1|TRBV7-9
CASSSGQGIGYEQYF
TGTGCCAGCAGCTCAGGACAGGGCATTGGGTACGAGCAGTACTTC
>many|TRBJ1-4|NA|TRBV5-1
CASSLGYRDSNEKLFF
TGCGCCAGCAGCTTGGGATACAGGGACTCTAATGAAAAACTGTTTTTT
>many|TRBJ2-5|NA|TRBV5-1
CASSLDSRGALQETQYF
TGCGCCAGCAGCTTGGATTCAAGGGGGGCACTACAAGAGACCCAGTACTTC
>many|TRBJ2-3|NA|TRBV12-3/TRBV12-4
CASSFGPTVRDTQYF
TGTGCCAGCAGTTTCGGGCCAACAGTCCGCGATACGCAGTATTTT
>many|TRBJ2-3|NA|TRBV6-1
CASSEGQGPDTQYF
TGTGCCAGCAGTGAAGGTCAGGGCCCAGATACGCAGTATTTT
>many|TRBJ2-7|NA|TRBV10-3
CAISGPGQGYEQYF
TGTGCCATCAGTGGGCCGGGACAAGGATACGAGCAGTACTTC
>NA|TRBJ2-7|NA|TRBV7-6
CASNLKVQGDYEQYF
TGTGCCAGCAACTTAAAGGTACAGGGAGACTACGAGCAGTACTTC
>few|TRBJ2-3|TRBD1|TRBV20-1
CSAPGTGGLSGTDTQYF
TGCAGTGCGCCCGGGACAGGGGGATTGAGTGGCACAGATACGCAGTATTTT
>many|TRBJ2-7|NA|TRBV7-7
CASSLVATERSYEQYF
TGTGCCAGCAGCTTAGTAGCGACGGAGCGATCCTACGAGCAGTACTTC
>many|TRBJ2-3|TRBD2|TRBV29-1
CSVLLSGEAPDTQYF
TGCAGCGTGCTCCTTAGCGGGGAGGCCCCAGATACGCAGTATTTT
>many|TRBJ2-5|NA|TRBV10-2
CASSAGSQETQYF
TGCGCCAGCAGTGCAGGCAGCCAAGAGACCCAGTACTTC
>many|TRBJ1-5|NA|TRBV30
CAWSVGSNQPQHF
TGTGCCTGGAGTGTTGGTAGCAATCAGCCCCAGCATTTT
>many|TRBJ1-2|NA|TRBV20-1
CSARDRGGTDHKANYGYTF
TGCAGTGCTAGAGATCGCGGCGGGACGGACCATAAAGCTAACTATGGCTACACCTTC
>many|TRBJ1-2|NA|TRBV29-1
CSVEGYRDTNYGYTF
TGCAGCGTTGAGGGCTACCGGGACACTAACTATGGCTACACCTTC